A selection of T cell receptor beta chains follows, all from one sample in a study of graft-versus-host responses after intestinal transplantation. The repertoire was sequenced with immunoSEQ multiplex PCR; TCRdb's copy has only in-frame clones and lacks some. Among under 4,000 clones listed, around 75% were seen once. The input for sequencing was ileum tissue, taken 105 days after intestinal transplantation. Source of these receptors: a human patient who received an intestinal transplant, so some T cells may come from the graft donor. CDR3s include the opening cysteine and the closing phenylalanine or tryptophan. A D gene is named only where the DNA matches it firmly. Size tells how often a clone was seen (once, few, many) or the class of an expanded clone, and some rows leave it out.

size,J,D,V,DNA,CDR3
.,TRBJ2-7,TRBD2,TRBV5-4,TGTGCCAGCAGCTTGTTACTAGCGGGAGAAGGCGAGCAGTACTTC,CASSLLLAGEGEQYF
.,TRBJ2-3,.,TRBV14,TGTGCCAGCAGCCAAGAGAGGACTAGCACAGATACGCAGTATTTT,CASSQERTSTDTQYF
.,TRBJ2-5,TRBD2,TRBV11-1,TGTGCCAGCAGCCGGACTAGCGGGAGGAAAGAGACCCAGTACTTC,CASSRTSGRKETQYF
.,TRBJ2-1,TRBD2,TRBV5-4,TGTGCCAGCAGCACCCGGGAGGGTTACGGTGAGCAGTTCTTC,CASSTREGYGEQFF
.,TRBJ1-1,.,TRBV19,TGTGCCAGTATCCGACGGACGAACACTGAAGCTTTCTTT,CASIRRTNTEAFF
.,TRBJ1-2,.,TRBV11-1,TGTGCCAGCAGCTTAGACACTAACTATGGCTACACCTTC,CASSLDTNYGYTF
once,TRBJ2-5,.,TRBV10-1,TGCGCCAGCAGTGAGTCGCGGGAGACCCAGTACTTC,CASSESRETQYF
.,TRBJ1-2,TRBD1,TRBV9,TGTGCCAGCAGCGTAGCAGGGGGCTATGGCTACACCTTC,CASSVAGGYGYTF
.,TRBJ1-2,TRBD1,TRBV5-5,TGTGCCAGCAGCTTGGACAGGGGGCAGATTGGCTACACCTTC,CASSLDRGQIGYTF
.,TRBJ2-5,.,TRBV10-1,TGCGCCAGCAGTAGACAGCGCCAAGAGACCCAGTACTTC,CASSRQRQETQYF
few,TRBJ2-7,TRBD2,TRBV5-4,TGTGCCAGCAGCACAGCGGGATTAACCTACGAGCAGTACTTC,CASSTAGLTYEQYF
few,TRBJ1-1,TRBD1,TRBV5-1,TGCGCCAGCAGCTTAGGACCCGGGACAGGGGCGAACACTGAAGCTTTCTTT,CASSLGPGTGANTEAFF
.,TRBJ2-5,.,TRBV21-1,TGTGCCAGCAGCCCGGACGTCCACAGGATCGAAGAGACCCAGTACTTC,CASSPDVHRIEETQYF
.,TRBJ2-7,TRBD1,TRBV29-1,TGCAGCTTTACTTCAGGGACAGGGGGCGAGCAGTACTTC,CSFTSGTGGEQYF
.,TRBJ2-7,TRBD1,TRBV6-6,TGTGCCAGCAGATACCGACAGGGGCCCTACGAGCAGTACTTC,CASRYRQGPYEQYF
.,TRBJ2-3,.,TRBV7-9,TGTGCCAGCAGTCCTCAGGGCGGAGATACGCAGTATTTT,CASSPQGGDTQYF
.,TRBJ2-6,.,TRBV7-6,TGTGCCAGCAGCTCCTATTCTGGGGCCAACGTCCTGACTTTC,CASSSYSGANVLTF
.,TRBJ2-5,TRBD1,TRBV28,TGTGCCAGCAGTTTAAACAGGGGGCGGGGGACCCAGTACTTC,CASSLNRGRGTQYF
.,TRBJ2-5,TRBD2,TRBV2,TGTGCCAGCAGTGAAGCTAGCGGGAGGGAGACCCAGTACTTC,CASSEASGRETQYF
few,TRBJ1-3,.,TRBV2,TGTGCCAGCAGTGCGGCGTTAGGACAGAGGGAATCTGGAAACACCATATATTTT,CASSAALGQRESGNTIYF
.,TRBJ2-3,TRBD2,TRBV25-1,TGTGCCAGCAGTGAAGAAATGACTAGCGGGGATACGCAGTATTTT,CASSEEMTSGDTQYF
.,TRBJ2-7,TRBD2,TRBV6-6,TGTGCCAGCAGTAAAGCGGGGGGCACCTACGAGCAGTACTTC,CASSKAGGTYEQYF
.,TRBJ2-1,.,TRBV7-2,TGTGCCAGCAGCCCCGCTCCGGGACTGACGTACAATGAGCAGTTCTTC,CASSPAPGLTYNEQFF
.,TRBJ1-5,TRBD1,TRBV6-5,TGTGCCAGCAGGAAAGGACAGGGGGCAAATCAGCCCCAGCATTTT,CASRKGQGANQPQHF
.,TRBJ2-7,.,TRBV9,TGTGCCAGCAGCCCGCATTCAGGACAGACCTACGAGCAGTACTTC,CASSPHSGQTYEQYF
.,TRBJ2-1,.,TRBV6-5,TGTGCCAGCGCGGGAACTAGGATGATGAATGAGCAGTTCTTC,CASAGTRMMNEQFF
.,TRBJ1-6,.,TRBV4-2,TGTGCCAGCAGTAAAGGCGGGAACCGAAATTCACCCCTCCACTTT,CASSKGGNRNSPLHF
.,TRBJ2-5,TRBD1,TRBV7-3,TGTGCCAGCAGCTTAGGGGGACAGGGGGCTTTAGAGACCCAGTACTTC,CASSLGGQGALETQYF
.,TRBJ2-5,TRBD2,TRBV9,TGTGCCAGCAGCGTAGTAGCGGGGGGCCAGACCCAGTACTTC,CASSVVAGGQTQYF
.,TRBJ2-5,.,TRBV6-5,TGTGCCAGCAGTTACTCGGAGAATTGGGAGACCCAGTACTTC,CASSYSENWETQYF
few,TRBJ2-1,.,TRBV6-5,TGTGCCAGCATGGGCTACTACAATGAGCAGTTCTTC,CASMGYYNEQFF
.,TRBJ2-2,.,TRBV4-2,TGTGCCAGCAGCCAAGAAGGATCGAACACCGGGGAGCTGTTTTTT,CASSQEGSNTGELFF
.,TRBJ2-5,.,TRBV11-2,TGTGCCAGCAGCTGGACCCAAGAGACCCAGTACTTC,CASSWTQETQYF
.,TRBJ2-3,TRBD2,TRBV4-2,TGTTCCAGTAGCCAGGCGGAGACTAGCGGGATGCCAGATACGCAGTATTTT,CSSSQAETSGMPDTQYF
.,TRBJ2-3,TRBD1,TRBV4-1,TGCGCCAGCAGCCAGCCGGGACAGGGTGGAGATACGCAGTATTTT,CASSQPGQGGDTQYF
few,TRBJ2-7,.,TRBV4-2,TGTGCCAGCAGCCAAGAGTTAGGCCTCTACGAGCAGTACTTC,CASSQELGLYEQYF
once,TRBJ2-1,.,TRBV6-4,TGTGCCAGCAGCCCGGGGGCCAACAATGAGCAGTTCTTC,CASSPGANNEQFF
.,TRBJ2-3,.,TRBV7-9,TGTGCCAGCGTCCTTTCCTTAGATACGCAGTATTTT,CASVLSLDTQYF
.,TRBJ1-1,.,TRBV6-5,TGTGCCAGCAGTCAACAAATGAACACTGAAGCTTTCTTT,CASSQQMNTEAFF
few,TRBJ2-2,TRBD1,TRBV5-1,TGCGCCAGCAGCTTCGGCTGGGACAGGGTTGGCGGGGAGCTGTTTTTT,CASSFGWDRVGGELFF
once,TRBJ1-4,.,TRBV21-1,TGTGCCAGCAGCAAACCCGTTGGGGGCAGGGAAAAGGGTGGACGGGAAAAACTGTTTTTT,CASSKPVGGREKGGREKLFF
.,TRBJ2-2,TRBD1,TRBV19,TGTGCCAGTAGTATCGGGACAGGGGGGGTCGGGGAGCTGTTTTTT,CASSIGTGGVGELFF
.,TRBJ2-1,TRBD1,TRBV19,TGTGCCAGTAGGGTACAGGGGGCTAGCTCCTACAATGAGCAGTTCTTC,CASRVQGASSYNEQFF
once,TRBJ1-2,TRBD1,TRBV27,TGTGCCAGCAGTTCGGGGACAGGGGAATGGTATGGCTACACCTTC,CASSSGTGEWYGYTF
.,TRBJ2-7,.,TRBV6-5,TGTGCCAGCAGCCGCGGGCAGGGGCCCTACGAGCAGTACTTC,CASSRGQGPYEQYF
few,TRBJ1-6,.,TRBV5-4,TGTGCCAGCAGCCCTGGAAGCGGATTCCCCAATTCACCCCTCCACTTT,CASSPGSGFPNSPLHF
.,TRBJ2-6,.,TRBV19,TGTGCCAGTAGTATGGGGACTGGGGCCAACGTCCTGACTTTC,CASSMGTGANVLTF
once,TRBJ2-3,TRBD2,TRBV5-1,TGCGCCAGCAGGACTAGCGGGATGTCGGATACGCAGTATTTT,CASRTSGMSDTQYF